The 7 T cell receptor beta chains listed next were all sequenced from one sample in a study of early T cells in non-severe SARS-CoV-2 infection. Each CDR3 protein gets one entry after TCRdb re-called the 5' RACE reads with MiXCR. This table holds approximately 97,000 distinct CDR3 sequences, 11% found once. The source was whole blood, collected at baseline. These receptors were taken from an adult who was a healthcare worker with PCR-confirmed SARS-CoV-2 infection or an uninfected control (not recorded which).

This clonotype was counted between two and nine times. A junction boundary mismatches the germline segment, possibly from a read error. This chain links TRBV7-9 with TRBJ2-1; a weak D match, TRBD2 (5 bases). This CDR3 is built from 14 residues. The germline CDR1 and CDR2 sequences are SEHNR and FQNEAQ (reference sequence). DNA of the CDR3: TGTGCCAGCACCTTATTGGACTCACACAATGAGCAGTTCTTC. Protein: CASTLLDSHNEQFF.

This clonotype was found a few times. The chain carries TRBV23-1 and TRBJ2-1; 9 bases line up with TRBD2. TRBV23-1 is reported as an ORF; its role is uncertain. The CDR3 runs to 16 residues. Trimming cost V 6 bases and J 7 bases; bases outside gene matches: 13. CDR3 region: CASRTLAGGLRNEQFF. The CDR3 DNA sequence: TGCGCCAGCAGGACCCTCGCGGGAGGGCTCCGGAATGAGCAGTTCTTC.

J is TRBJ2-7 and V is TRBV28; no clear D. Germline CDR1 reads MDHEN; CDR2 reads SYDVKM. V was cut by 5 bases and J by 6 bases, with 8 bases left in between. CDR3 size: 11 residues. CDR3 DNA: TGTGCCAGCAGTCATTCTTCCGAGCAGTACTTC. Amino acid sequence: CASSHSSEQYF.

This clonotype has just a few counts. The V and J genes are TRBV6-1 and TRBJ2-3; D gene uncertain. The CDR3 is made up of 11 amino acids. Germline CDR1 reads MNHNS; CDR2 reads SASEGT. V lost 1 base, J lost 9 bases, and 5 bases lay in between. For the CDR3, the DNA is TGTGCCAGCAGTGAAGGGTACACGCAGTATTTT. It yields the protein CASSEGYTQYF.

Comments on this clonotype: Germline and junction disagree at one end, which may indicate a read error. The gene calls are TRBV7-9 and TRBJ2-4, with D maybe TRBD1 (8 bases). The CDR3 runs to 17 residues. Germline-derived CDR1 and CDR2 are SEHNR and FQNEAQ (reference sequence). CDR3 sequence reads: CARSPPDREGAKNIQYF. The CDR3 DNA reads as TGTGCCCGCAGCCCGCCGGACAGGGAGGGTGCCAAAAACATTCAGTACTTC.

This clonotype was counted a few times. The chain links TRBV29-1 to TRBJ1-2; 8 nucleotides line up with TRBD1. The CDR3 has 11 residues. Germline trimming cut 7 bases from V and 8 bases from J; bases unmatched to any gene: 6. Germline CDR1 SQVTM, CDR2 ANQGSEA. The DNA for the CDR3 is TGCAGCGCCCAGGGGGCAGACGGCTACACCTTC. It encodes CSAQGADGYTF.

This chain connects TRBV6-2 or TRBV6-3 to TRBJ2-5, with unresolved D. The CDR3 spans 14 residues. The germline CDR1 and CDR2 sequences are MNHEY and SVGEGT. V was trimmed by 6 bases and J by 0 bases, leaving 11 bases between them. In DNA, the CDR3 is TGTGCCAGCAGCCCCGAAAGACACCAAGAGACCCAGTACTTC. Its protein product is CASSPERHQETQYF.